These 32 T cell receptor beta chains came from one sample sequenced in a study of cytotoxic CD8 clonotypes in ibrutinib-treated CLL. The data were produced by immunoSEQ multiplex PCR, yet TCRdb's version contains in-frame clones alone and is incomplete. The sample includes about 270,000 clones, roughly four fifths of them seen just once. Specimen: PBMCs, collected at disease progression, from a patient treated with ibrutinib. Every receptor here comes from a human donor with chronic lymphocytic leukemia.

In nucleotides, the CDR3 is TGCAGCGGCGGACAGGGGGCAAATCATGGTGCTTTCTTT. This translates into CSGGQGANHGAFF. V and J are TRBV29-1 and TRBJ1-1, with 11 positions matching TRBD1. The CDR3 has 13 residues. Germline V gene sequence: CDR1 SQVTM, CDR2 ANQGSEA. The ends lost 7 bases at V and 11 bases at J; junction bases unmatched: 12.

This chain joins TRBV27 and TRBJ2-4; the D is unclear. CDR1 MNHEY and CDR2 SMNVEV come from the germline V gene (reference sequence). The CDR3 totals 11 residues. Between the trimmed V and J ends, which lost 6 bases and 9 bases, there was a span of 9 bases. The CDR3 sequence is CASSLGGIQYF. Written as DNA, the CDR3 is TGTGCCAGCAGCCTAGGCGGCATTCAGTACTTC.

J is TRBJ2-3 and V is TRBV9; D is unresolved. The V gene's germline CDR1 is SGDLS and CDR2 YYNGEE. The ends were cut back, 2 bases at V and 5 bases at J, with 9 bases in the middle. This CDR3 is built from 13 residues. The CDR3 DNA sequence: TGTGCCAGCAGCGTGTCAGGTGGAGATACGCAGTATTTT. Protein product: CASSVSGGDTQYF.

The chain joins TRBV29-1 to TRBJ2-7, with D uncertain. The CDR3 totals 10 residues. CDR1 is SQVTM and CDR2 is ANQGSEA in the germline V gene. Trimming left V 5 bases short and J 5 bases short, with 7 bases between. DNA of the CDR3: TGCAGCGTTTACGAGGACGAGCAGTACTTC. Protein: CSVYEDEQYF.

This rearrangement joins TRBV6-6 to TRBJ1-1, with 7 nucleotides matching TRBD1. V trimming: 5 bases; J trimming: 0 bases; junction bases outside the gene matches: 9. In germline, CDR1 is MNHNY, CDR2 SVGAGI (reference sequence). The CDR3 sequence is 16 residues long. The CDR3 coding sequence is TGTGCCAGCAGTACCCACGTAACAGGGGTGAACACTGAAGCTTTCTTT. Protein: CASSTHVTGVNTEAFF.

The J gene is TRBJ2-1, the V gene TRBV7-8; possible D gene TRBD2, 6 bases. The CDR3 is made up of 15 amino acids. Germline CDR1 reads SGHVS; CDR2 reads FQNEAQ. The V and J ends lost 4 bases and 4 bases respectively, with 14 bases between them. The CDR3 nucleotides read TGTGCCAGCAGCTACGGGACTCTTCTATACAATGAGCAGTTCTTC. It yields the protein CASSYGTLLYNEQFF.

This clone was observed a few times. This chain uses TRBV21-1 with TRBJ1-1. TRBV21-1 is a pseudogene segment. The CDR3 spans 15 residues. The CDR3 sequence: CASIKGGSPGTEAFF. The CDR3 DNA reads as TGTGCCAGCATCAAGGGCGGCTCCCCGGGTACTGAAGCTTTCTTT.

The genes are TRBV11-2 and TRBJ2-2, with D hard to call. Germline V gene sequence: CDR1 SGHAT, CDR2 FQNNGV. The CDR3 consists of 13 residues. Trimming took off 5 bases at V and 6 bases at J, with 10 bases between the two ends. Here the CDR3 reads CASSPTNAGELFF. The CDR3 nucleotides are TGTGCCAGCAGCCCCACTAACGCCGGGGAGCTGTTTTTT.

This clone appeared a few times. The chain employs TRBV9 and TRBJ1-5, with D hard to call. The ends were cut back, 0 bases at V and 0 bases at J, with 4 bases in the middle. Germline V gives CDR1 SGDLS, CDR2 YYNGEE. The CDR3 is 14 residues long. The CDR3 bases are TGTGCCAGCAGCGTAGAAAGTAGCAATCAGCCCCAGCATTTT. Its translation: CASSVESSNQPQHF.

The genes are TRBV6-1 and TRBJ1-3; possibly TRBD1 for D (5 bases). CDR3 length: 14 residues. Trimming cost V 4 bases and J 7 bases, with 14 bases left between them. CDR1 is MNHNS, CDR2 SASEGT, per germline. CDR3 in DNA: TGTGCCAGCAGTGCCGGGAGGGGCTGGAACACCATATATTTT. Its protein product is CASSAGRGWNTIYF.

This clone has just one count. V gene TRBV19 combines with J gene TRBJ2-2, with D perhaps TRBD1 (6 bases). Looked up from germline, CDR1 is LNHDA and CDR2 is SQIVND (reference sequence). CDR3 length: 14 amino acids. V was shortened by 6 bases and J by 2 bases, with 10 bases between the two germline ends. The CDR3 loop reads CASSRTANTGELFF. DNA of the CDR3: TGTGCCAGTAGCCGGACAGCCAACACCGGGGAGCTGTTTTTT.

DNA for the CDR3: TGTGCCAGCAGTACCCGACAGGGAACCTACAATGAGCAGTTCTTC. It specifies CASSTRQGTYNEQFF. The chain combines TRBV6-1 with TRBJ2-1; TRBD1 matches at 7 bases. The ends lost 5 bases at V and 2 bases at J; junction bases unmatched: 6. The CDR3 is made up of 15 amino acids. The V gene's germline CDR1 is MNHNS and CDR2 SASEGT.

The rearrangement joins TRBV7-6 to TRBJ1-1; 9 nucleotides match TRBD1. Germline CDR1 SGHVS, CDR2 FNYEAQ. The CDR3 is made up of 15 amino acids. V lost 5 bases to trimming and J lost 4 bases; unmatched junction nucleotides: 8. DNA for the CDR3: TGTGCCAGCAGCGAACACAGGGGGCTAGTCACTGAAGCTTTCTTT. The encoded protein is CASSEHRGLVTEAFF.

The table lists this clone with a count of one. The CDR3 coding sequence is TGTGCCAGCAGCCATAGCGGGGGGGCCGGGAGCACAGATACGCAGTATTTT. It translates to CASSHSGGAGSTDTQYF. The gene calls are TRBV4-2 and TRBJ2-3, with 11 bases lining up with TRBD2. Trimming at V came to 3 bases and at J to 0 bases, leaving 5 bases not matched to a gene. The CDR3 spans 17 residues. The germline CDR1 and CDR2 sequences are LGHNA and YNFKEQ.

The count of this clone is one. The V gene is TRBV9, the J gene TRBJ2-1, with D hard to call. V lost 3 bases and J 7 bases, leaving 5 bases between the germline ends. Germline V lookup: CDR1 SGDLS, CDR2 YYNGEE. This CDR3 is built from 11 residues. For the CDR3, the DNA is TGTGCCAGCAGCGGGCAGAATGAGCAGTTCTTC. As protein: CASSGQNEQFF.

CDR3 sequence reads: CASSRLAADTQYF. The CDR3 DNA sequence: TGCGCCAGCAGTCGACTAGCGGCAGATACGCAGTATTTT. The V call is TRBV10-1, the J call TRBJ2-3; 9 bases agree with TRBD2. The CDR3 is 13 amino acids. Per germline, CDR1 WNHNN and CDR2 SYGVQD (reference sequence). With V trimmed by 5 bases and J by 4 bases, 1 base remained unmatched.

CDR3: CASSLAWRTKGEKLFF. The CDR3 DNA is TGTGCCAGCAGCTTAGCGTGGAGGACAAAAGGGGAAAAACTGTTTTTT. The chain links TRBV7-2 to TRBJ1-4; a possible D gene is TRBD1 (5 bases). V lost 0 bases and J 8 bases, leaving 16 bases between the germline ends. The CDR3 is 16 amino acids. The V gene's germline CDR1 is SGHTA and CDR2 FQGNSA. The full variable domain, rest sourced from reference TRBV7-2 and TRBJ1-4, is GAGVSQSPSNKVTEKGKDVELRCDPISGHTALYWYRQSLGQGLEFLIYFQGNSAPDKSGLPSDRFSAERTGGSVSTLTIQRTQQEDSAVYLCASSLAWRTKGEKLFFGSGTQLSVL.

CDR3: CASSPRTGWGYGYTF. The DNA of the CDR3 is TGCGCCAGCAGCCCCCGGACAGGGTGGGGATATGGCTACACCTTC. This chain links TRBV5-1 with TRBJ1-2; 8 bases fit TRBD1. The CDR3 totals 15 residues. CDR1 SGHRS and CDR2 YFSETQ come from the germline V gene. J lost 5 bases, V lost 4 bases, and 10 bases had no gene match.

The chain links TRBV4-3 to TRBJ2-7, with D perhaps assigned TRBD1 or TRBD2 (5 bases each). The germline V gene encodes CDR1 LGHNA and CDR2 YSLEER. The CDR3 is 17 residues long. V shed 0 bases and J shed 4 bases, with 19 bases lying between them. The CDR3 region is CASSQDLWLGRRYEQYF. The DNA for the CDR3 is TGCGCCAGCAGCCAAGATCTTTGGCTGGGACGGAGATACGAGCAGTACTTC.

The chain uses TRBV20-1 and TRBJ2-5; the D is unclear. The germline CDR1 and CDR2 sequences are DFQATT and SNEGSKA (reference sequence). This CDR3 spans 9 amino acids. V was pared by 7 bases and J by 2 bases, with 2 bases between. The CDR3 spells CSVQETQYF. The CDR3 DNA sequence: TGCAGTGTACAAGAGACCCAGTACTTC.

The genes are TRBV7-3 and TRBJ2-2; 7 positions agree with TRBD2. V shed 0 bases and J 1 base; nucleotides not matched to a gene: 5. The CDR3 has 17 residues. Germline V lookup: CDR1 SGHTA, CDR2 FQGTGA. The DNA for the CDR3 is TGTGCCAGCAGCTTAACTGTGGGACTACAGAACACCGGGGAGCTGTTTTTT. Protein product: CASSLTVGLQNTGELFF.

This chain links TRBV13 with TRBJ2-7; 7 bases align to TRBD1. J was trimmed by 6 bases and V by 5 bases; bases with no gene match: 10. CDR1 and CDR2 from the germline V gene are PRHDT and FYEKMQ (reference sequence). The CDR3 extends over 14 amino acids. As DNA, the CDR3 is TGTGCCAGCAGCCGGCCGGGACAGACGAGCGAGCAGTACTTC. This gives the protein CASSRPGQTSEQYF.

The chain recombines TRBV4-1 with TRBJ2-7; 11 nucleotides match TRBD1. The junction had 6 bases not matched to a gene; V was cut back by 2 bases and J by 3 bases. Germline-derived CDR1 and CDR2 are MGHRA and YSYEKL. This CDR3 is built from 16 residues. The CDR3 region has the DNA TGCGCCAGCAGCCAAAGGGGACAGGGGGTAAGCTACGAGCAGTACTTC. Translation: CASSQRGQGVSYEQYF.

In this sample, this clone turned up once. The rearrangement joins TRBV5-1 to TRBJ1-2; D may be TRBD1 (5 bases). Germline CDR1 and CDR2: SGHRS and YFSETQ. V lost 4 bases, J lost 8 bases, and 18 bases lay in between. The CDR3 length is 14 residues. CDR3 in DNA: TGCGCCAGCAGCAGCCAGGGAGCACCGGGGGGCTACACCTTC. Its translation: CASSSQGAPGGYTF.

The V gene is TRBV7-9, the J gene TRBJ1-5; D is ambiguous. The ends were cut back, 5 bases at V and 0 bases at J, with 14 bases in the middle. From germline, CDR1 is SEHNR and CDR2 FQNEAQ (reference sequence). This CDR3 contains 16 residues. CDR3 sequence reads: CASSPVGGDSNQPQHF. The CDR3 DNA is TGTGCCAGCAGCCCTGTGGGCGGAGATAGCAATCAGCCCCAGCATTTT. The full variable domain, in which reference TRBV7-9 and TRBJ1-5 provide the parts outside the CDR3, is DTGVSQNPRHKITKRGQNVTFRCDPISEHNRLYWYRQTLGQGPEFLTYFQNEAQLEKSRLLSDRFSAERPKGSFSTLEIQRTEQGDSAMYLCASSPVGGDSNQPQHFGDGTRLSIL.

The V gene is TRBV18, the J gene TRBJ2-2, with D uncertain. Germline assignment: CDR1 KGHSH and CDR2 LQKENI. V lost 3 bases and J 0 bases, leaving 17 bases between the germline ends. The CDR3 totals 18 residues. CDR3 DNA sequence: TGTGCCAGCTCACCTCTTCGGGTCCGAATCTCGAACACCGGGGAGCTGTTTTTT. Translated, it gives CASSPLRVRISNTGELFF.

This chain connects TRBV18 to TRBJ2-1; D perhaps matches TRBD2 (5 bases). The germline V gene has CDR1 KGHSH and CDR2 LQKENI. V was pared by 0 bases and J by 6 bases, with 18 bases between. The CDR3 totals 17 residues. The CDR3 sequence is CASSPPSGNSWGNEQFF. In DNA form, the CDR3 reads TGTGCCAGCTCACCACCGTCGGGGAACTCTTGGGGCAATGAGCAGTTCTTC.

This clone was observed a few times. The CDR3: CASSVDSLSGNTIYF. The CDR3 nucleotides are TGTGCCAGCAGCGTAGACAGTCTCTCTGGAAACACCATATATTTT. This rearrangement joins TRBV9 to TRBJ1-3; D unclear. Germline-derived CDR1 and CDR2 are SGDLS and YYNGEE. The CDR3 consists of 15 residues. Trimming cost V 0 bases and J 0 bases, with 7 bases left between them.

The rearrangement joins TRBV29-1 to TRBJ2-1, with TRBD2 matching 11 bases. The germline gives CDR1 SQVTM, CDR2 ANQGSEA. Trimming at V came to 7 bases and at J to 7 bases, leaving 9 bases not matched to a gene. This CDR3 contains 14 residues. CDR3 in amino acids: CSGSRTSGPNEQFF. CDR3 DNA sequence: TGCAGCGGATCCCGGACTAGCGGGCCTAATGAGCAGTTCTTC.

The rearrangement uses TRBV7-2 and TRBJ2-5, with D unclear. This CDR3 has 13 residues. Between the trimmed V and J ends, which lost 5 bases and 2 bases, there was a span of 9 bases. Germline CDR1 reads SGHTA; CDR2 reads FQGNSA. The CDR3 region has the DNA TGTGCCAGCAGCCGATACAGTCAAGAGACCCAGTACTTC. Protein product: CASSRYSQETQYF.

This chain connects TRBV20-1 to TRBJ2-5, with D hard to call. Trimming shortened V by 3 bases and J by 6 bases, and 5 bases separated the two germline ends. Germline lookup yields CDR1 DFQATT and CDR2 SNEGSKA (reference sequence). The CDR3 runs 10 residues. The CDR3 coding sequence is TGCAGTGCTAGTCGTCAGACCCAGTACTTC. Its protein is CSASRQTQYF.

The V call is TRBV27, the J call TRBJ2-7; a weak D match, TRBD2 (6 bases). From germline, CDR1 is MNHEY and CDR2 SMNVEV (reference sequence). The germline V and J ends were trimmed by 4 bases and 0 bases, with 16 bases remaining between them. This CDR3 spans 16 amino acids. CDR3 loop: CASSSSLARSSYEQYF. The CDR3 DNA reads TGTGCCAGCAGTTCTTCTCTAGCGAGGAGCTCCTACGAGCAGTACTTC.